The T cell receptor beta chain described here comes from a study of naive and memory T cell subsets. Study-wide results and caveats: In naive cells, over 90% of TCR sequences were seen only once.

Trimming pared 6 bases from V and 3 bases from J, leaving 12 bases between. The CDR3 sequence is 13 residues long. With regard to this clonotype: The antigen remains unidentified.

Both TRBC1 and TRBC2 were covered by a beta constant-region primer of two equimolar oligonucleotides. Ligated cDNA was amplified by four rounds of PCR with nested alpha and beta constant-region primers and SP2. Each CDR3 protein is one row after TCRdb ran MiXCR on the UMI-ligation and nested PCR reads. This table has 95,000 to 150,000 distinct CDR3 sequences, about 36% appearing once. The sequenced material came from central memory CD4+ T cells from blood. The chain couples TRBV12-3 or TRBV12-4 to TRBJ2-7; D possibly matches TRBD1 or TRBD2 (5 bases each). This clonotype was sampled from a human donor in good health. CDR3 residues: CASRRDGVYEQYF. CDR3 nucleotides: TGTGCCAGCAGACGGGACGGAGTCTACGAGCAGTACTTC.